The sample holds one count of the clone carrying this TCR beta chain. Its antigen is unknown. This specimen belongs to a study of cytomegalovirus exposure and HLA in healthy donors. V lost 2 bases and J lost 4, with 12 bases in between. In germline, CDR1 is MGHDK, CDR2 SYGVNS. The CDR3 loop spans 15 amino acids. In the PCR, 60 Vbeta and 13 Jbeta primers were used. Source study methods: Later reanalysis found approximately 76 million unique TCR beta chains, about 11 million of them shared. Assay: immunoSEQ multiplex PCR; the TCRdb copy retains only in-frame clones and omits some. The V and J calls and clone size were taken over from that table, and D and trimming were inferred from the DNA. The table records about 140,000 clones, approximately 76% of them present only once. Study results and caveats: The classifier reportedly diagnosed cytomegalovirus status with high specificity and sensitivity.

The sequenced sample was PBMCs. This TCR came from a middle-aged man in good health and CMV-seronegative. The chain combines TRBV25-1 with TRBJ1-5; D might be TRBD1 (5 bases). The CDR3 nucleotides read TGTGCCAGCAGTGAAGCTCAGGGAGGGAATCAGCCCCAGCATTTT. Translated, it gives CASSEAQGGNQPQHF.